These T cell receptor beta chains were read from a single sample in a study of response to subunit inactivated influenza vaccine. One entry per CDR3 protein results from TCRdb running MiXCR on the RT-PCR reads. The data contain hundreds of thousands of distinct CDR3 sequences, 11% of them seen just once; the ten biggest clones take up 9.5% to 11%. The same sample was also studied in work on T cells expressing NK-cell markers.

The starting material was PBMCs from blood, obtained on the day of vaccination. The receptors come from a man in his forties or fifties who received an inactivated influenza vaccine. Each CDR3 is given with its conserved first and last residue. D genes are given only for firm matches. Not all rows give a size; the values are once, few, many and, for expanded clones, a class.

d_call	j_call	v_call	clone_size	cdr3_length	cdr3_nt	cdr3_aa
-	TRBJ2-2	TRBV5-1	many	15	TGCGCCAGCAGCTTGGCGAGGACGAACACCGGGGAGCTGTTTTTT	CASSLARTNTGELFF
TRBD1	TRBJ1-5	TRBV30	-	13	TGTGCCTGGAACGGACAGGTCGATCAGCCCCAGCATTTT	CAWNGQVDQPQHF
TRBD2	TRBJ2-3	TRBV20-1	once	15	TGCAGTGCTACCCCTAGCGGGAGGATCGCAGATACGCAGTATTTT	CSATPSGRIADTQYF
-	TRBJ1-6	TRBV18	-	13	TGTGCCAGCACAAACTCGGGGAATTCACCCCTCCACTTT	CASTNSGNSPLHF
-	TRBJ2-3	TRBV2	few	14	TGTGCCAGCGTACCGGACACGTTTGGGGATACGCAGTATTTT	CASVPDTFGDTQYF
-	TRBJ2-5	TRBV29-1	many	12	TGCAGCGTTGTGTTTCAGGGGGAGACCCAGTACTTC	CSVVFQGETQYF
-	TRBJ1-1	TRBV20-1	many	13	TGCAGTGCTAGAAATCCAGAGAACACTGAAGCTTTCTTT	CSARNPENTEAFF
TRBD2	TRBJ2-1	TRBV20-1	few	15	TGCAGTGCTAGAAAGGGGACTAGCGCCTACAATGAGCAGTTCTTC	CSARKGTSAYNEQFF
-	TRBJ2-1	TRBV11-2	few	15	TGTGCCAGCAGCTTGTTCGAACAGGGAACAGATGAGCAGTTCTTC	CASSLFEQGTDEQFF
TRBD2	TRBJ2-3	TRBV11-2	-	15	TGTGCCAGCAGACAGATAGCGGGAGCCCCAGATACGCAGTATTTT	CASRQIAGAPDTQYF
TRBD1	TRBJ2-7	TRBV20-1	few	15	TGCAGTGCTCCCCAAATAGGGGGACAGGGATACGAGCAGTACTTC	CSAPQIGGQGYEQYF
-	TRBJ2-2	TRBV15	few	16	TGTGCCACCAGCAGAGATCTGCGGTCAGACACCGGGGAGCTGTTTTTT	CATSRDLRSDTGELFF
TRBD1	TRBJ2-3	TRBV29-1	few	13	TGCAGCGTTGGACGACAGGGTGCGGATACGCAGTATTTT	CSVGRQGADTQYF
-	TRBJ2-5	TRBV28	-	14	TGTGCCAGCAGTTTTACCAGCAACGTCGAGACCCAGTACTTC	CASSFTSNVETQYF
TRBD2	TRBJ2-1	TRBV12-3/TRBV12-4	-	15	TGTGCCAGCAGTTTAAGGGGCGTCGGCGGGGGTGAGCAGTTCTTC	CASSLRGVGGGEQFF
-	TRBJ2-3	TRBV7-2	few	14	TGTGCCAGCAGCTTAAGGTCTTCGGTAGATACGCAGTATTTT	CASSLRSSVDTQYF
TRBD2	TRBJ2-1	TRBV20-1	-	12	TGCAGTGCTAGAAGGACTAGAAGTGAGCAGTTCTTC	CSARRTRSEQFF
TRBD1	TRBJ2-1	TRBV20-1	-	15	TGCAGTGATCTTGACCGGACAGGGGCGGACAATGAGCAGTTCTTC	CSDLDRTGADNEQFF
TRBD2	TRBJ2-7	TRBV28	-	13	TGTGCCAGCAGGCGACTAGCGGGATACGAGCAGTACTTC	CASRRLAGYEQYF
-	TRBJ2-5	TRBV10-3	many	13	TGTGCCATTCAGAGGGGCGCACAAGAGACCCAGTACTTC	CAIQRGAQETQYF
-	TRBJ2-3	TRBV2	-	14	TGTGCCAGCAAAGATATGCTAGCAACAGATACGCAGTATTTT	CASKDMLATDTQYF
-	TRBJ2-5	TRBV20-1	few	14	TGCAGTGCTAGGTGGCGGCTAGCGAAAGAGACCCAGTACTTC	CSARWRLAKETQYF